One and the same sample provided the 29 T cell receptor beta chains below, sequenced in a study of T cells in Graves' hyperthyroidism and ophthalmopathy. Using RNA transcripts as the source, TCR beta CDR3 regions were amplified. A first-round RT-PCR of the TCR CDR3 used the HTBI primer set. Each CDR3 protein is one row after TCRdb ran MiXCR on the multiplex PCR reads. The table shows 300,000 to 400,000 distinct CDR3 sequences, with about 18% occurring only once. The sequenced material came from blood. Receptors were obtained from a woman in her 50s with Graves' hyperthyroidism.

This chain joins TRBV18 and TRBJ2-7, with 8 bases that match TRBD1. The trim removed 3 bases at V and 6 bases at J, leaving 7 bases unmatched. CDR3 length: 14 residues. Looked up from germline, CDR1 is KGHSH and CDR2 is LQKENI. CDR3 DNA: TGTGCCAGCTCACCGGGCCAGGGGGCCCGCGAGCAGTACTTC. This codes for CASSPGQGAREQYF.

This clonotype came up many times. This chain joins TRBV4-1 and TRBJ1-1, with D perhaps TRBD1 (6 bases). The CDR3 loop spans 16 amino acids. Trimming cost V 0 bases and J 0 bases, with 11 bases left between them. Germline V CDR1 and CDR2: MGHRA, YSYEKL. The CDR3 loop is CASSQDQGTMNTEAFF. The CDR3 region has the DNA TGCGCCAGCAGCCAAGACCAGGGGACCATGAACACTGAAGCTTTCTTT.

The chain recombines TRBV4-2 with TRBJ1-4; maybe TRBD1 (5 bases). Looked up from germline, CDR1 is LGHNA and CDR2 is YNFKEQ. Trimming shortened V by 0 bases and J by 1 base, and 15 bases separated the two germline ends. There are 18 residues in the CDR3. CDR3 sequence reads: CASSQDPVGGETNEKLFF. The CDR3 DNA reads TGTGCCAGCAGCCAAGACCCCGTCGGGGGAGAAACTAATGAAAAACTGTTTTTT.

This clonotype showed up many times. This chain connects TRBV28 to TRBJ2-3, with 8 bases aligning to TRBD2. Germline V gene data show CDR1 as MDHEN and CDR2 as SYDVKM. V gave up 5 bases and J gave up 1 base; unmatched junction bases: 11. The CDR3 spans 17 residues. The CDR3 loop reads CASSPLREGAGTDTQYF. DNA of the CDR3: TGTGCCAGCAGTCCCCTTCGGGAGGGAGCCGGCACAGATACGCAGTATTTT.

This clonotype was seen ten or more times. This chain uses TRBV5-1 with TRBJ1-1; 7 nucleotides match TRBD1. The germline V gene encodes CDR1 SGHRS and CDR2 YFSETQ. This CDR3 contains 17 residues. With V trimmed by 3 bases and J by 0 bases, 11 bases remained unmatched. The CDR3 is CASSWDGTAIMNTEAFF. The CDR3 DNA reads TGCGCCAGCAGCTGGGACGGGACAGCTATCATGAACACTGAAGCTTTCTTT.

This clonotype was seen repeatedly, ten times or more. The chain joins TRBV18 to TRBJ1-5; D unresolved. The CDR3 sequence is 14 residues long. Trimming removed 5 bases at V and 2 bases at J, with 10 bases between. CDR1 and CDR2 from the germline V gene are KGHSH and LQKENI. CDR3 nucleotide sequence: TGTGCCAGCTCAATCCAGGAGGGCAATCAGCCCCAGCATTTT. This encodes CASSIQEGNQPQHF.

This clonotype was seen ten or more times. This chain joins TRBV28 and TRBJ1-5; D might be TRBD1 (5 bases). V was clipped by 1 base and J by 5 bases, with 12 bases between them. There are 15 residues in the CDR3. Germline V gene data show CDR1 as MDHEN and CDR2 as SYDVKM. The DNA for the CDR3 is TGTGCCAGCAGTTTATTGGCCAGGGCTCATCAGCCCCAGCATTTT. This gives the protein CASSLLARAHQPQHF.

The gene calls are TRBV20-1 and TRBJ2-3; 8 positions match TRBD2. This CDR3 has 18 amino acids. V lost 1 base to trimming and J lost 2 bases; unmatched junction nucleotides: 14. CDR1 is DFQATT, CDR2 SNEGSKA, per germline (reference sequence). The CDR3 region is CSARVVAGLAINTDTQYF. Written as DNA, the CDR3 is TGCAGTGCTAGAGTAGTAGCAGGACTAGCCATCAACACAGATACGCAGTATTTT.

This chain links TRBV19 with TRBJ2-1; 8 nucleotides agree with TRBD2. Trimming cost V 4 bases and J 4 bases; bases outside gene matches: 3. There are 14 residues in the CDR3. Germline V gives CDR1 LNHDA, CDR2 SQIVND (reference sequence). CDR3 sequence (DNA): TGTGCCAGTAGTACTAGCGGGCGGTACAATGAGCAGTTCTTC. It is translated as CASSTSGRYNEQFF.

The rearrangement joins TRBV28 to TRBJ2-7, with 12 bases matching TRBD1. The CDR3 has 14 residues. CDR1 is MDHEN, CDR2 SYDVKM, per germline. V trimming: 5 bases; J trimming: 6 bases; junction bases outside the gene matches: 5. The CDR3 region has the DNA TGTGCCAGCAGTAAGGGACAGGGGGCGGTCGAGCAGTACTTC. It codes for CASSKGQGAVEQYF.

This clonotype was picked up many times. In DNA, the CDR3 is TGCGCCAGCAGCGGTAGGACAGGCCGAGAGACCCAGTACTTC. This translates into CASSGRTGRETQYF. This rearrangement joins TRBV5-1 to TRBJ2-5; 7 bases line up with TRBD1. The CDR3 extends over 14 amino acids. Germline V gene data show CDR1 as SGHRS and CDR2 as YFSETQ. V was clipped by 4 bases and J by 4 bases; unmatched bases: 7.

CDR3 loop: CASTGSGTGGQNIQYF. For the CDR3, the DNA is TGTGCCAGCACGGGATCCGGGACAGGGGGTCAAAACATTCAGTACTTC. The chain has TRBV7-9 and TRBJ2-4; 11 positions match TRBD1. V gave up 7 bases and J gave up 5 bases; unmatched junction bases: 10. The CDR3 covers 16 residues. Germline CDR1 SEHNR, CDR2 FQNEAQ (reference sequence).

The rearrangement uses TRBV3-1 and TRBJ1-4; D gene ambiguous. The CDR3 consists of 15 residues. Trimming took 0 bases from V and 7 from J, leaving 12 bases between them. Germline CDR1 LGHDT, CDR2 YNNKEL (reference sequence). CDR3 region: CASSQDPSSREKLFF. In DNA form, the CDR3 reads TGTGCCAGCAGCCAAGACCCCTCCTCGCGTGAAAAACTGTTTTTT.

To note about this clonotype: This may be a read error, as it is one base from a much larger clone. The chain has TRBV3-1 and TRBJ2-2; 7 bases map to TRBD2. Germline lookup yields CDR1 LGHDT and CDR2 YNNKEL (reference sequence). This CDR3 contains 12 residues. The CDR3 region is CAGSLRGRELFF. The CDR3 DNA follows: TGTGCCGGCAGCCTTCGGGGGAGGGAACTGTTTTTT.

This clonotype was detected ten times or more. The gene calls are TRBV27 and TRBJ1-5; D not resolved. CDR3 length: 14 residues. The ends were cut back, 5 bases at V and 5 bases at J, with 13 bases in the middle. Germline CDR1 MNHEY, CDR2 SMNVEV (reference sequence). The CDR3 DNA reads TGTGCCAGCAGTCCAAGTACGTACTATCAGCCCCAGCATTTT. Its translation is CASSPSTYYQPQHF.

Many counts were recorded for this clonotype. The CDR3 sequence is CAWSETGFLQYF. As DNA, the CDR3 is TGTGCCTGGAGTGAAACAGGGTTTCTGCAGTACTTC. The chain uses TRBV30 and TRBJ2-7; a weak D match, TRBD1 (6 bases). The germline V gene has CDR1 GTSNPN and CDR2 SVGIG (reference sequence). V was shortened by 1 base and J by 9 bases, with 13 bases between the two germline ends. The length of the CDR3 is 12 residues.

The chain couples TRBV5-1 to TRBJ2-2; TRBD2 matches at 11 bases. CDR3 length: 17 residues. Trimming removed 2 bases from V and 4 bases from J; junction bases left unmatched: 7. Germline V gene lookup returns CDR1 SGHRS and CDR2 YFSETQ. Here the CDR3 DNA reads TGCGCCAGCAGCTTCCTCCTAGCGGGAGGTGGCACCGGGGAGCTGTTTTTT. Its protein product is CASSFLLAGGGTGELFF. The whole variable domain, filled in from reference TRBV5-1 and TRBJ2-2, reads KAGVTQTPRYLIKTRGQQVTLSCSPISGHRSVSWYQQTPGQGLQFLFEYFSETQRNKGNFPGRFSGRQFSNSRSEMNVSTLELGDSALYLCASSFLLAGGGTGELFFGEGSRLTVL.

The CDR3 reads CASSGLAGWGLDEQYF. For the CDR3, the DNA is TGTGCCAGCAGCGGACTAGCGGGATGGGGCTTGGACGAGCAGTACTTC. The chain is built from TRBV12-3 or TRBV12-4 and TRBJ2-7; TRBD2 matches 12 bases. The CDR3 extends over 16 amino acids. V shed 6 bases and J 5 bases; nucleotides not matched to a gene: 11.

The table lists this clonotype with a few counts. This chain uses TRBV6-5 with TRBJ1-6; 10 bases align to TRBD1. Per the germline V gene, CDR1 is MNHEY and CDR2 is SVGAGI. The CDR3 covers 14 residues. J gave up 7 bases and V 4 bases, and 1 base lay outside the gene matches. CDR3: CASSLGQGNSPLHF. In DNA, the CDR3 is TGTGCCAGCAGTTTGGGACAGGGGAATTCACCCCTCCACTTT.

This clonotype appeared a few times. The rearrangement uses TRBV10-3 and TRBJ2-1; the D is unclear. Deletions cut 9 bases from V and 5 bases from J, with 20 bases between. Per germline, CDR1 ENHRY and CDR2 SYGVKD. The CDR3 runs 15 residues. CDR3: CAIRVPGAGDNEQFF. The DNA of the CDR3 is TGTGCCATTCGGGTGCCGGGTGCAGGCGACAATGAGCAGTTCTTC.

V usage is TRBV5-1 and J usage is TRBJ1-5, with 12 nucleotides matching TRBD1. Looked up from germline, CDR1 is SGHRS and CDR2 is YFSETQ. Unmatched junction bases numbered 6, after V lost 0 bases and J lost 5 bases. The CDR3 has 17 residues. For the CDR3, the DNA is TGCGCCAGCAGCTTGGGAACCGGGACAGGGGGCGATCAGCCCCAGCATTTT. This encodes CASSLGTGTGGDQPQHF.

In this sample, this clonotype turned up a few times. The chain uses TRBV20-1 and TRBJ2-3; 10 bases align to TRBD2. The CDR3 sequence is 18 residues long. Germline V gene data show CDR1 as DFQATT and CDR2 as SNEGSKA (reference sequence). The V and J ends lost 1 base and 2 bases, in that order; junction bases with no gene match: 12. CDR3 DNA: TGCAGTGCTAGAGGCCCCCCGCTAGCGGGGGCCGACACAGATACGCAGTATTTT. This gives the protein CSARGPPLAGADTDTQYF.

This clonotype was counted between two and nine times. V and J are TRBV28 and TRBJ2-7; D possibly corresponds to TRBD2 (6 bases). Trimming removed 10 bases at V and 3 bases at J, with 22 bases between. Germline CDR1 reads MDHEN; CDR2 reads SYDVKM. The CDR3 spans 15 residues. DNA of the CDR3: TGTGCCACCCTTTCCCCGGGACTCACCAACTACGAGCAGTACTTC. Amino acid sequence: CATLSPGLTNYEQYF.

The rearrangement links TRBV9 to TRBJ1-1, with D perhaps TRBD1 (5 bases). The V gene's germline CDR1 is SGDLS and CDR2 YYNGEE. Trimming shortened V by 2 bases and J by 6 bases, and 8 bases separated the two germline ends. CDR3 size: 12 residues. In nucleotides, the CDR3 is TGTGCCAGCAGCGTGGGGGAATCTGAAGCTTTCTTT. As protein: CASSVGESEAFF. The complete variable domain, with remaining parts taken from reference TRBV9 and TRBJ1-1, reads DSGVTQTPKHLITATGQRVTLRCSPRSGDLSVYWYQQSLDQGLQFLIQYYNGEERAKGNILERFSAQQFPDLHSELNLSSLELGDSALYFCASSVGESEAFFGQGTRLTVV.

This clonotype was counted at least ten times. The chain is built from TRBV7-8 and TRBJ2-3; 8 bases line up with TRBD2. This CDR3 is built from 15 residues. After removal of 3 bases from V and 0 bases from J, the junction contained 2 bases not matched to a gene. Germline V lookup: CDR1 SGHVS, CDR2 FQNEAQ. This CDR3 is CASSFKRGSTDTQYF. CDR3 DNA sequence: TGTGCCAGCAGCTTTAAGCGGGGGAGCACAGATACGCAGTATTTT.

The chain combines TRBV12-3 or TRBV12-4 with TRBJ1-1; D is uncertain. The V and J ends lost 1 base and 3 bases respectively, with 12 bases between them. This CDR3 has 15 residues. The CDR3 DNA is TGTGCCAGCAGTTTAGGGGGTTGGGGATACACTGAAGCTTTCTTT. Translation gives CASSLGGWGYTEAFF.

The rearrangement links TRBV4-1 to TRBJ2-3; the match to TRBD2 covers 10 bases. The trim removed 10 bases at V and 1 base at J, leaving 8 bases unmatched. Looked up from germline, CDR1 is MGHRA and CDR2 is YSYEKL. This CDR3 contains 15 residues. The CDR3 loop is CATRTGLAGTDTQYF. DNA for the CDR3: TGCGCCACCCGAACCGGACTAGCGGGCACAGATACGCAGTATTTT.

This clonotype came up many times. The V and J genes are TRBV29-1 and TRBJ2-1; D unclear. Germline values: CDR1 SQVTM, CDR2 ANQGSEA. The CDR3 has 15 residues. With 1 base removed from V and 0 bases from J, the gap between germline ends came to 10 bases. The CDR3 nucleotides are TGCAGCGTTGAAGTTGACAACCTCTCCTACAATGAGCAGTTCTTC. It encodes CSVEVDNLSYNEQFF.

DNA for the CDR3: TGTGCCAGCAGCTCGGGCAACAGCCATGAGCAGTTCTTC. Amino acids: CASSSGNSHEQFF. This sequence joins TRBV13 and TRBJ2-1, with D unclear. The CDR3 is 13 residues long. Trimming removed 4 bases at V and 8 bases at J, with 12 bases between. The germline gives CDR1 PRHDT, CDR2 FYEKMQ (reference sequence).